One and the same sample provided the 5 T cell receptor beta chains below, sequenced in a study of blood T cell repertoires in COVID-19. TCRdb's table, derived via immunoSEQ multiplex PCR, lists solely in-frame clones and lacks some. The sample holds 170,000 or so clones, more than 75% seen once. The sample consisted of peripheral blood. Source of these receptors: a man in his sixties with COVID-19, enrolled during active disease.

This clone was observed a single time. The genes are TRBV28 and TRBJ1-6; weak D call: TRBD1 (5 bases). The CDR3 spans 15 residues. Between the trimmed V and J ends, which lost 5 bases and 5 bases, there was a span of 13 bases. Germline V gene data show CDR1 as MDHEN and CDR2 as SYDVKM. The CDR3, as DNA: TGTGCCAGCAGTCCTAGTCAGGGTAATAATTCACCCCTCCACTTT. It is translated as CASSPSQGNNSPLHF.

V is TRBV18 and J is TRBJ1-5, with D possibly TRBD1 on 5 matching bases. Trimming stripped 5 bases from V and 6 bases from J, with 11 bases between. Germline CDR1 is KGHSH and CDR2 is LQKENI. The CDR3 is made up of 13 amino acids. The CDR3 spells CASSSGEGQPQHF. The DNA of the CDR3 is TGTGCCAGCTCATCGGGGGAGGGTCAGCCCCAGCATTTT.

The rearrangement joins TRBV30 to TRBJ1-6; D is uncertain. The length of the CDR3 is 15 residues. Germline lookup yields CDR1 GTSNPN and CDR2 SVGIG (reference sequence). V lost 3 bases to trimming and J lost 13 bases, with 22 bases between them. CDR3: CAWRGPVTLFYPLHF. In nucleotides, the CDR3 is TGTGCCTGGAGGGGTCCTGTGACTCTATTTTATCCCCTCCACTTT. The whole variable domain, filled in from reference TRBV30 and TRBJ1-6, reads SQTIHQWPATLVQPVGSPLSLECTVEGTSNPNLYWYRQAAGRGLQLLFYSVGIGQISSEVPQNLSASRPQDRQFILSSKKLLLSDSGFYLCAWRGPVTLFYPLHFGNGTRLTVT.

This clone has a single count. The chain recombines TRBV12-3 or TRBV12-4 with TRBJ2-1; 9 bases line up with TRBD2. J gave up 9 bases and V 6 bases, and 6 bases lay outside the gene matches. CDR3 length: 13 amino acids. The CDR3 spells CASSRSGSVEQFF. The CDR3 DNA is TGTGCCAGCAGCCGTAGCGGGAGCGTTGAGCAGTTCTTC.

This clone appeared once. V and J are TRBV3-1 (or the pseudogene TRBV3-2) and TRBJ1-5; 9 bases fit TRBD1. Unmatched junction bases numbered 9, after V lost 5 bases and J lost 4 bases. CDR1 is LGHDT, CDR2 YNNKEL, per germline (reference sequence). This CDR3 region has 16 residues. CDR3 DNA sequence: TGTGCCAGCAGCTCGTCACAGGGGGCGGGGAATCAGCCCCAGCATTTT. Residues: CASSSSQGAGNQPQHF.